The 17 T cell receptor delta chains below were found in one sample sequenced in a study of γδ T cells in repeated Plasmodium falciparum infection. TCRdb reanalysed the multiplex PCR reads via CATT. Of tens of thousands of delta-chain clones listed, roughly 1.8% are singletons. Flow sorting of PBMC yielded separate Vgamma9/Vdelta2+ and Vdelta2-negative gammadelta T cell populations for bulk repertoire analysis. The sequencing sample was made of gamma-delta T cells from blood. The receptors were gathered from a pool of human donors (malaria-infected and uninfected, not separated).

In its sample, this clone was seen a few times. A read error likely explains why the TCRdb protein, taken from a much larger clone, differs from this DNA's translation at residue 6; the protein shown is translated from the DNA. CDR3 sequence reads: CACRGCRPYWGIRVRDKLIF. In DNA form, the CDR3 reads TGTGCCTGTCGGGGGTGCCGACCGTACTGGGGGATACGGGTGCGAGATAAACTCATCTTT. The chain links TRDV3 to TRDJ1, with TRDD3 matching over 13 bases. This CDR3 has 20 residues. The germline V gene has CDR1 TVYSNPD and CDR2 GDNSRS (reference sequence). With V trimmed by 4 bases and J by 5 bases, 25 bases remained unmatched. The full variable domain, its missing parts supplied by reference TRDV3 and TRDJ1, is CDKVTQSSPDQTVASGSEVVLLCTYDTVYSNPDLFWYRIRPDYSFQFVFYGDNSRSEGADFTQGRFSVKHILTQKAFHLVISPVRTEDSATYYCACRGCRPYWGIRVRDKLIFGKGTRVTVEP.

On this clone: For this DNA, TCRdb reports the protein of a much larger clone, which diverges at residue 22, most likely from a read error; the protein presented here is translated directly from the DNA. The CDR3, as DNA: TGTGCTCTTGGGGAACCCCACAGGCTTCCTGTACGTACTGGGGGATACGCCGGGTACACCGATGAACTCATCTTT. As protein: CALGEPHRLPVRTGGYAGYTDELIF. The rearrangement links TRDV1 to TRDJ1; 13 bases are shared with TRDD3. The V gene's germline CDR1 is TSWWSYY and CDR2 QGS. This CDR3 region has 25 residues.

Comment on this clone: The translation of this DNA and the TCRdb protein of a much larger clone differ at residue 20, probably owing to a read error; the protein shown here is translated from the DNA. The chain combines TRDV3 with TRDJ1; 8 bases agree with TRDD3. The J gene, not given by TCRdb, was assigned here from a germline match of the nucleotide sequence. From germline, CDR1 is TVYSNPD and CDR2 GDNSRS (reference sequence). The CDR3 loop spans 23 amino acids. CDR3 sequence: CAFRGVRSGLQGGGLLYTDRLIF. DNA of the CDR3: TGTGCCTTTAGAGGGGTTAGGTCGGGCCTACAGGGTGGGGGATTACTGTACACCGATAGACTCATCTTT. The variable domain in full, completed from reference TRDV3 and TRDJ1, reads CDKVTQSSPDQTVASGSEVVLLCTYDTVYSNPDLFWYRIRPDYSFQFVFYGDNSRSEGADFTQGRFSVKHILTQKAFHLVISPVRTEDSATYYCAFRGVRSGLQGGGLLYTDRLIFGKGTRVTVEP.

This clone was seen ten or more times. The protein in TCRdb stems from a much larger clone and differs at residue 8 from this DNA's translation, likely a read error; here the protein is translated from the DNA. V and J are TRDV1 and TRDJ1, with TRDD3 matching 9 bases. With 3 bases clipped from V and 1 base from J, the junction kept 9 bases outside the gene matches. This CDR3 spans 17 amino acids. CDR1 is TSWWSYY, CDR2 QGS, per germline. CDR3 amino acids: CALGETYWGTATDKLIF. In DNA, the CDR3 is TGTGCTCTTGGGGAGACATACTGGGGGACGGCCACCGATAAACTCATCTTT.

To note about this clone: The TCRdb protein, from a much larger clone, departs from this DNA's translation at residue 18, likely by read error; the protein shown derives from the DNA. V gene assignment gives TRDV2, but the J gene was left uncalled; the D call in the table, TRDD3, was not verified against the DNA. Germline V gene data show CDR1 as GEAIGNYY and CDR2 as EKD. The CDR3 loop spans 20 amino acids. Here the CDR3 DNA reads TGTGCCTGTGACCCATCGGTACTGGGGGAAAACTCCTGGGACACCCGACAGGTGTTTTTC. Its protein product is CACDPSVLGENSWDTRQVFF.

This clone was seen at least ten times. A read error likely explains why the TCRdb protein, taken from a much larger clone, differs from this DNA's translation at residue 14; the protein shown is translated from the DNA. V gene TRDV3 combines with J gene TRDJ1; a weak D match, TRDD3 (6 bases). CDR3 size: 18 residues. Germline CDR1 TVYSNPD, CDR2 GDNSRS (reference sequence). The CDR3 is CARRLQIWGWPYTNKLIF. CDR3 DNA sequence: TGTGCCCGCAGGCTACAGATCTGGGGATGGCCCTACACCAATAAACTCATCTTT.

This clone has more than one count but fewer than ten. TCRdb pairs this DNA with a much larger clone's protein that differs at residue 15, likely a read error; the protein shown was translated from the DNA. The rearrangement joins TRDV2 to TRDJ1; 8 bases are a match to TRDD3. No J gene is reported in TCRdb; it was inferred here by comparing the DNA with germline. Germline CDR1 GEAIGNYY, CDR2 EKD. V lost 5 bases and J lost 4; bases outside the gene matches: 26. The CDR3 consists of 20 residues. The CDR3: CACGMLLLGVPRGNSDKLIF. The CDR3 DNA reads TGTGCCTGTGGGATGCTGTTACTGGGGGTCCCAAGGGGAAACAGCGATAAACTCATCTTT.

This clone was counted a few times. TCRdb has a much larger clone's protein, which differs at residue 11 from the translation of this DNA, likely because of a read error; what is shown is the protein translated from the DNA. This rearrangement joins TRDV1 to TRDJ1; D assignment may be TRDD2 or TRDD3 (7 bases each). Because TCRdb records no J gene, it was assigned here through a match of the DNA to germline. Looked up from germline, CDR1 is TSWWSYY and CDR2 is QGS. The CDR3 loop spans 19 amino acids. The V gene lost 4 bases and the J gene lost 5 bases, with 29 bases spanning the gap. Written as DNA, the CDR3 is TGTGCTCTTGGGGGAACTCTCTTTCCTACTCGGGGGGATTTAGATAAACTCATCTTT. Residues: CALGGTLFPTRGDLDKLIF.

Comment on this clone: A read error likely explains why the TCRdb protein, taken from a much larger clone, differs from this DNA's translation at residue 19; the protein shown is translated from the DNA. The V gene is TRDV1, the J gene TRDJ1; possibly TRDD2 for D (6 bases). The CDR3 has 20 residues. CDR1 is TSWWSYY and CDR2 is QGS in the germline V gene. The CDR3 DNA follows: TGTGCTCTTGGGGAACCCCCGGAAGACCTTCCCCAAAAGTACACCGATAAACTCACCTTT. Translation gives CALGEPPEDLPQKYTDKLTF.

This clone was counted at least ten times. A read error is likely here: a far larger clone is one base away. Other DNA sequences within the sample encode an identical CDR3. The chain couples TRDV1 to TRDJ1; D gene unclear. This CDR3 has 13 residues. Germline values: CDR1 TSWWSYY, CDR2 QGS. Trimming left V 5 bases short and J 0 bases short, with 7 bases between. CDR3 coding DNA: TGTGCTCTTGGGTTGCGGGACACCGATAAACTCATCTTT. It translates to CALGLRDTDKLIF.

In regard to this clone: TCRdb shows a much larger clone's protein in place of this DNA's translation, and the two differ at residue 3, likely through a read error; the protein shown is translated from the DNA. The V call is TRDV1, the J call TRDJ1; 10 bases are a match to TRDD3. CDR3 length equals 23 residues. Germline lookup yields CDR1 TSWWSYY and CDR2 QGS. CDR3 protein: CAFGESSPTRLYWGILYTDKLIF. DNA of the CDR3: TGTGCTTTTGGGGAATCGTCCCCTACTAGACTGTACTGGGGGATTCTATACACCGATAAACTCATCTTT.

The table lists this clone with many counts. Translating this DNA gives a protein that differs at residue 14 from the TCRdb one, which belongs to a much larger clone; a read error is likely, and the protein shown is this translation. CDR3 sequence (DNA): TGTGCTCTTGGGGAACTGGCTTGGATACCGTACACCGATAGACTCATCTTT. Its protein is CALGELAWIPYTDRLIF. V is TRDV1 and J is TRDJ1, with a tentative D call TRDD3 (6 bases). The CDR3 consists of 17 residues. The germline V gene encodes CDR1 TSWWSYY and CDR2 QGS.

This clone appeared a few times. TCRdb attributes to this sequence the protein of a much larger clone, which differs from the DNA translation at residue 4; a read error is likely, and the protein displayed is translated from the DNA. V is TRDV1 and J is TRDJ1, with 7 bases lining up with TRDD3. TCRdb does not report a J gene; here it was assigned by matching the DNA to germline references. Germline-derived CDR1 and CDR2 are TSWWSYY and QGS. The CDR3 consists of 22 residues. CDR3 bases: TGTGCTCTTGAGGAACCCAACCAATTCCGCCCCAGCGCCTGGGGGTATATTACAAAACTCATCTTT. Its translation: CALEEPNQFRPSAWGYITKLIF.

About this clone: TCRdb assigns this DNA the protein of a much larger clone, which departs from its translation at residue 10; this likely reflects a read error, and the protein shown comes from translating the DNA. The genes are TRAV38-2/DV8 and TRDJ1; perhaps TRDD2 as D (7 bases). Trimming removed 8 bases from V and 0 bases from J, with 47 bases in between. Per the germline V gene, CDR1 is TSESDYY and CDR2 is QEAYKQQN. The CDR3 consists of 25 residues. DNA of the CDR3: TGTGCTTACGGGGAGAGGGGGTGGATACCCTTCCTCCGTACGGCGGCCGGCGAGTACACCGATAAACTCATCTTT. As protein: CAYGERGWIPFLRTAAGEYTDKLIF.

As to this clone: The protein that TCRdb holds for this DNA derives from a much larger clone and differs from the translated DNA at residue 8, which likely indicates a read error; the protein shown here is translated from the DNA. The CDR3 DNA is TGTGCTCTTGGGGAGCATTCCCCTTTTTGGGATTGGCGAACCGATAAACTCATCTTT. It is translated as CALGEHSPFWDWRTDKLIF. The chain has TRDV1 and TRDJ1; weak D call: TRDD3 (5 bases). Here the J gene came from matching the DNA to germline, since TCRdb omits it. Germline V gene data show CDR1 as TSWWSYY and CDR2 as QGS. The length of the CDR3 is 19 residues. The V end was cut by 3 bases, the J end by 2 bases, with 25 bases between.

This clone showed up just a few times. TCRdb records a much larger clone's protein for this DNA, with a difference at residues 8 and 9 that likely arises from a read error; the protein given is the translation of the DNA. J is TRDJ1 and V is TRDV1, with 10 positions matching TRDD3. The germline V gene has CDR1 TSWWSYY and CDR2 QGS. Germline trimming cut 3 bases from V and 2 bases from J; bases unmatched to any gene: 33. The CDR3 runs to 25 residues. The CDR3 region is CALGDSPAAEPQPRTGGLPTDKLIF. DNA of the CDR3: TGTGCTCTTGGGGACTCTCCTGCAGCGGAACCCCAACCCCGTACTGGGGGATTACCAACCGATAAACTCATCTTT.

This clone showed up many times. A single base is all that separates this from a far larger clone, so a read error is likely. Different DNA sequences within this sample yield the same CDR3. This chain joins TRDV1 and TRDJ1, with no clear D. The germline CDR1 and CDR2 sequences are TSWWSYY and QGS. Between the trimmed V and J ends, which lost 1 base and 4 bases, there was a span of 7 bases. The CDR3 consists of 13 residues. CDR3 coding DNA: TGTGCTCTTGGGGAACCTCCCAGCGATAAACTCATCTTT. Encoded protein: CALGEPPSDKLIF.